This paragraph covers one T cell receptor beta chain sequence. Its target is not known. This sample is part of a study of T cells in Graves' hyperthyroidism and ophthalmopathy. Study details: Staff took peripheral blood when the initial diagnosis was made, before any treatment began.

Overall study findings and caveats: Separation of ophthalmopathy from stable hyperthyroidism was achieved by a 13 V-J model. The model foresaw ophthalmopathy a median around 6 months prior to onset.

This CDR3 has 11 amino acids. The germline gives CDR1 SGHNT, CDR2 YENEEA. The germline V and J ends were trimmed by 5 bases and 8 bases, with 6 bases remaining between them. Uncontrolled infections, other autoimmune diseases, pregnancy or lactation led to exclusion of patients. Amplification of TCR beta CDR3 regions used RNA as the template. First-round RT-PCR of the TCR CDR3 relied on the HTBI primer set. Each CDR3 protein gets one entry after TCRdb re-called the multiplex PCR reads with MiXCR. Among 700,000 to 850,000 distinct CDR3 sequences, under 45% were seen once, and the ten largest hold around 30%.

The J gene is TRBJ1-4, the V gene TRBV11-3; unclear D gene. This TCR was recovered from a woman aged 40 to 49 with Graves' hyperthyroidism. Sequencing input: blood. The CDR3 reads CASSPEEKLFF. Here the CDR3 DNA reads TGTGCCAGCAGCCCAGAAGAAAAACTGTTTTTT.